The 15 T cell receptor beta chains in this list originate from one sample, sequenced in a study of human T cells and chemical hapten exposure. Regarding time point: pre-sensitization, week 0. Treatment defined: therapeutic diphenylcyclopropenone sensitization with weekly scalp DPC. TCRdb ran MiXCR on the RACE reads and lists one entry per CDR3 protein. The table includes a few hundred thousand distinct CDR3 sequences, approximately 5.8% detected once. The sequenced sample was whole blood, obtained in connection with sensitization to the hapten diphenylcyclopropenone (DPC). These receptors were taken from a woman under 30 with alopecia areata. Some clones in this sample may be carry-over from other donors' samples.

The table lists this clonotype with a few counts. The chain is built from TRBV18 and TRBJ1-4; D not resolved. The V end was cut by 2 bases, the J end by 0 bases, with 10 bases between. The CDR3 contains 16 residues. Germline V gene lookup returns CDR1 KGHSH and CDR2 LQKENI. CDR3 loop: CASSPSLGSTNEKLFF. In nucleotides, the CDR3 is TGTGCCAGCTCACCAAGTCTCGGGTCAACTAATGAAAAACTGTTTTTT.

This clonotype was counted at least ten times. The gene calls are TRBV29-1 and TRBJ2-7; TRBD1 matches at 10 bases. Germline loops: CDR1 SQVTM, CDR2 ANQGSEA. The V and J ends lost 7 bases and 4 bases, in that order; junction bases with no gene match: 7. The CDR3 consists of 13 residues. CDR3: CSARRDRGYEQYF. As DNA, the CDR3 is TGCAGCGCCCGCCGGGACAGGGGTTACGAGCAGTACTTC.

At least ten counts were recorded for this clonotype. The chain combines TRBV7-2 with TRBJ2-5; no clear D. Germline CDR1 reads SGHTA; CDR2 reads FQGNSA. The CDR3 sequence is 15 residues long. V was pared by 5 bases and J by 3 bases, with 16 bases between. The CDR3 reads CASSPNPGRKETQYF. Here the CDR3 DNA reads TGTGCCAGCAGCCCGAACCCGGGTAGGAAAGAGACCCAGTACTTC.

This sequence joins TRBV20-1 and TRBJ1-4; D not resolved. The CDR3 has 12 amino acids. V lost 0 bases to trimming and J lost 8 bases, with 7 bases between them. Germline values: CDR1 DFQATT, CDR2 SNEGSKA (reference sequence). CDR3 DNA sequence: TGCAGTGCTAGAGAGATTGAGGAAAAACTGTTTTTT. This codes for CSAREIEEKLFF.

This clonotype was seen many times. The chain combines TRBV5-1 with TRBJ2-3, with D unclear. Germline-derived CDR1 and CDR2 are SGHRS and YFSETQ. CDR3 size: 13 residues. The germline V and J ends were trimmed by 3 bases and 2 bases, with 7 bases remaining between them. CDR3 protein: CASSYSYTDTQYF. CDR3 bases: TGCGCCAGCAGCTACTCTTACACAGATACGCAGTATTTT.

This rearrangement joins TRBV20-1 to TRBJ2-3, with D tentatively TRBD1 or TRBD2 (6 bases each). The CDR3 sequence is 16 residues long. V was pared by 0 bases and J by 3 bases, with 16 bases between. Germline CDR1 and CDR2: DFQATT and SNEGSKA (reference sequence). CDR3: CSARDPGALITDTQYF. CDR3 nucleotides: TGCAGTGCTAGAGATCCGGGGGCGCTTATTACAGATACGCAGTATTTT.

This clonotype was observed at least ten times. The gene calls are TRBV10-3 and TRBJ2-7; D perhaps matches TRBD1 (6 bases). This CDR3 comprises 12 residues. The germline gives CDR1 ENHRY, CDR2 SYGVKD. V lost 9 bases and J 3 bases, leaving 12 bases between the germline ends. The CDR3 spells CAISDRNYEQYF. The DNA for the CDR3 is TGTGCCATATCGGACAGAAACTACGAGCAGTACTTC.

This clonotype came up a few times. The rearrangement uses TRBV7-2 and TRBJ2-3; 7 bases align to TRBD2. V lost 3 bases, J lost 2 bases, and 5 bases stayed unmatched. The CDR3 runs to 15 residues. Germline CDR1 SGHTA, CDR2 FQGNSA. In DNA form, the CDR3 reads TGTGCCAGCAGCTTTCAGCGGGGAGCCACAGATACGCAGTATTTT. Translated: CASSFQRGATDTQYF. The variable domain in full, completed from reference TRBV7-2 and TRBJ2-3, reads GAGVSQSPSNKVTEKGKDVELRCDPISGHTALYWYRQSLGQGLEFLIYFQGNSAPDKSGLPSDRFSAERTGGSVSTLTIQRTQQEDSAVYLCASSFQRGATDTQYFGPGTRLTVL.

This clonotype was seen many times. The chain links TRBV6-5 to TRBJ1-2; 12 bases match TRBD1. Germline V lookup: CDR1 MNHEY, CDR2 SVGAGI. The CDR3 consists of 15 residues. J lost 7 bases, V lost 4 bases, and 7 bases had no gene match. This chain's CDR3 is CASSFPGQGASGYTF. The CDR3 DNA reads TGTGCCAGCAGTTTCCCGGGACAGGGGGCGAGTGGCTACACCTTC.

This chain joins TRBV3-1 and TRBJ2-6; D is undetermined. The germline V gene encodes CDR1 LGHDT and CDR2 YNNKEL (reference sequence). V lost 1 base and J 2 bases, leaving 15 bases between the germline ends. This CDR3 is 18 amino acids long. The CDR3 sequence: CASSQGASGPPGANVLTF. CDR3 sequence (DNA): TGTGCCAGCAGCCAAGGCGCAAGTGGGCCCCCTGGGGCCAACGTCCTGACTTTC.

The chain combines TRBV7-9 with TRBJ1-5; weak D call: TRBD1 (6 bases). Germline V gene lookup returns CDR1 SEHNR and CDR2 FQNEAQ (reference sequence). Trimming took off 3 bases at V and 6 bases at J, with 15 bases between the two ends. The CDR3 is 15 amino acids. CDR3 loop: CASSFHRERGQPQHF. CDR3 nucleotide sequence: TGTGCCAGCAGCTTTCACAGGGAACGAGGTCAGCCCCAGCATTTT.

This clonotype was seen a few times. The CDR3 spells CSASGPTGSNQPQHF. The CDR3 DNA sequence: TGCAGTGCTAGTGGTCCGACGGGCAGCAATCAGCCCCAGCATTTT. V is TRBV20-1 and J is TRBJ1-5; D is unclear. Germline-derived CDR1 and CDR2 are DFQATT and SNEGSKA (reference sequence). Trimming took 3 bases from V and 1 from J, leaving 13 bases between them. This CDR3 comprises 15 residues.

This clonotype was counted only a few times. This chain uses TRBV20-1 with TRBJ2-7; TRBD1 is a possible D gene (6 bases). CDR1 is DFQATT and CDR2 is SNEGSKA in the germline V gene (reference sequence). V was shortened by 0 bases and J by 4 bases, with 13 bases between the two germline ends. This CDR3 is built from 14 residues. In nucleotides, the CDR3 is TGCAGTGCTAGAGATATGAACAGGGAATACGAGCAGTACTTC. It translates to CSARDMNREYEQYF.

In this sample, this clonotype turned up a few times. CDR3 DNA: TGTGCCAGCAATGGCCCTCACTCTGGGGCCAACGTCCTGACTTTC. Translated, it gives CASNGPHSGANVLTF. J is TRBJ2-6 and V is TRBV6-2 or TRBV6-3; D gene ambiguous. This CDR3 spans 15 amino acids. V lost 7 bases to trimming and J lost 0 bases, with 10 bases between them. The germline CDR1 and CDR2 sequences are MNHEY and SVGEGT.

This clonotype was picked up many times. The V gene is TRBV19, the J gene TRBJ1-2; D may be TRBD1 (6 bases). The V gene's germline CDR1 is LNHDA and CDR2 SQIVND (reference sequence). The CDR3 sequence is 13 residues long. Trimming cost V 7 bases and J 4 bases, with 13 bases left between them. The CDR3 region has the DNA TGTGCCAGTATCTCCACAGGGATCTATGGCTACACCTTC. Translation gives CASISTGIYGYTF.